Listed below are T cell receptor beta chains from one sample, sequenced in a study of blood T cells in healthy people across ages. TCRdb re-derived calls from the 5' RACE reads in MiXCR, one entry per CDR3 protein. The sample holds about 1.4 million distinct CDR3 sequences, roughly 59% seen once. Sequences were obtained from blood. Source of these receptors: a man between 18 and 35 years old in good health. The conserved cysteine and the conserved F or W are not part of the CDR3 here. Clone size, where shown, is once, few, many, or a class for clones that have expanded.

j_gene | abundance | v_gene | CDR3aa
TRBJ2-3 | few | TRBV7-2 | ASSWGLAADTQY
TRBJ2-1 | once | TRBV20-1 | SARPTGDYPNAEQF
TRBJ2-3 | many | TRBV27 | ASSLGLADTQY
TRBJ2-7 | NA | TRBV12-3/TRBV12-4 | ASSLGEIYEQY
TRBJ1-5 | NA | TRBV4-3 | ASSQEGRTHQPQH
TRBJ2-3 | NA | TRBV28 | ACPSPGGTSTDTQY
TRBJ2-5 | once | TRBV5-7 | ASTRYTGRTQY
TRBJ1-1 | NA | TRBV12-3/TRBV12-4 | ASNIGGGTEAF
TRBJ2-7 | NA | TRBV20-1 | SAATRQGDEQY
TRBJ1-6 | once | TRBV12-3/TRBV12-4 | ASSLSFSESSYNSPLH
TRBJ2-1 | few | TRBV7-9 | ASSSTGAVYNEQF
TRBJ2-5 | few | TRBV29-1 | SVTSQGGETQY
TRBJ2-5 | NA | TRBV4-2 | ASSQGPGVGKETQY
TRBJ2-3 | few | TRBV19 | ASSIAGTDTQY
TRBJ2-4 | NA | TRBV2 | ASYPTGANKNIQY
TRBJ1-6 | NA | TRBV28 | ATVGEDRAEYNSPLH
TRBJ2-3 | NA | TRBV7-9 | ASSQGDRMAQY
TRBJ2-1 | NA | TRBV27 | ASAGDWGAFNNEQF
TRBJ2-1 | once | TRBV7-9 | ASSPRLAGPNEQF
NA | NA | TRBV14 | ASSQGRTGAYAEQY
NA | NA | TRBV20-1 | SARDRTLETQY
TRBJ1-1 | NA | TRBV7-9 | ASSLVHSGLNTEAF
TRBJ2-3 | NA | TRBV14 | ASSQGKRGAFPGTQY
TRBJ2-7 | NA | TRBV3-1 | ASSQGLRDQQY
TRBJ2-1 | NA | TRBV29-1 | CTDNAGYNEQF
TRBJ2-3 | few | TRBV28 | ASSPPGNTDTQY
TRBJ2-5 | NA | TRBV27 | ASSLLQGAIGGETQY
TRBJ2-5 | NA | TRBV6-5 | ASSYSGRSTETQY
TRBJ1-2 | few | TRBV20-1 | SAGENRGFYGYT
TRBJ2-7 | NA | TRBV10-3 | ATSDKGSYEQY
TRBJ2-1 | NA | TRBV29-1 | IFRNEQF
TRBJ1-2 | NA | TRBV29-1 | SVEPTGQRYGCT
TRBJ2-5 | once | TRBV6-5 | ASSYAEGGVETQY